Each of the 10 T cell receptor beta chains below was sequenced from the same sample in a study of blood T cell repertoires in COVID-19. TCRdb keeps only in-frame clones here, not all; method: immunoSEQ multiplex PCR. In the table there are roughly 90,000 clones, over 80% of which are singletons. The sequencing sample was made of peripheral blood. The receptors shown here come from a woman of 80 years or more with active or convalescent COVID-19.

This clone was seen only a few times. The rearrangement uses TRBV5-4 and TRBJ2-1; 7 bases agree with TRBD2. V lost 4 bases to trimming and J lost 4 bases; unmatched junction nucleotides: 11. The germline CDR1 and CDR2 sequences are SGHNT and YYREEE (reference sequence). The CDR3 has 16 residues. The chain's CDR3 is CASSDNRDYIYNEQFF. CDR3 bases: TGTGCCAGCAGCGACAACCGGGACTATATATACAATGAGCAGTTCTTC.

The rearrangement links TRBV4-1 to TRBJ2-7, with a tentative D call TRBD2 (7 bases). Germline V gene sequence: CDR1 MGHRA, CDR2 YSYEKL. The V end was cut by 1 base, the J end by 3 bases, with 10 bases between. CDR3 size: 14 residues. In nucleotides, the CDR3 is TGCGCCAGCAGCCAAGGGGGGGGGCACTACGAGCAGTACTTC. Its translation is CASSQGGGHYEQYF.

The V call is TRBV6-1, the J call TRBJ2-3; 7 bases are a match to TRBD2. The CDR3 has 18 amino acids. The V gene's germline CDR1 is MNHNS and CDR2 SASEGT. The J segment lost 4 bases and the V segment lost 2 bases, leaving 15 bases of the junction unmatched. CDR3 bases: TGTGCCAGCAGTGAATTAGGTATGGCGGGAGTTTCTTCAGATACGCAGTATTTT. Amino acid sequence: CASSELGMAGVSSDTQYF.

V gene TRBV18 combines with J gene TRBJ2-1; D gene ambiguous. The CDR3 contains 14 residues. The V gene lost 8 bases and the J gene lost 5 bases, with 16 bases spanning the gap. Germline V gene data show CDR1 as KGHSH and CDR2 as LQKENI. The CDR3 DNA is TGTGCCAGCACAACGGAGTTGGAAAACAATGAGCAGTTCTTC. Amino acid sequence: CASTTELENNEQFF. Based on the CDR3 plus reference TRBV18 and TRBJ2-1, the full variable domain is NAGVMQNPRHLVRRRGQEARLRCSPMKGHSHVYWYRQLPEEGLKFMVYLQKENIIDESGMPKERFSAEFPKEGPSILRIQQVVRGDSAAYFCASTTELENNEQFFGPGTRLTVL.

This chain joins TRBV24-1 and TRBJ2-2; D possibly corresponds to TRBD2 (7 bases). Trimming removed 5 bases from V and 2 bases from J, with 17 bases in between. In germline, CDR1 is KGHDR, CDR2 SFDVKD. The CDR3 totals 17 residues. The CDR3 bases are TGTGCCACCAGTGGCCCCGAGGGGGGGATAAACACCGGGGAGCTGTTTTTT. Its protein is CATSGPEGGINTGELFF.

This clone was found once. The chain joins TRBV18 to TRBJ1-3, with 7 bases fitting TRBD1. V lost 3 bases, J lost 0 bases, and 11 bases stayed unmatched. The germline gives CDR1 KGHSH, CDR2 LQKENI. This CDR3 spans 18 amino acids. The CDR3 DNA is TGTGCCAGCTCACCGAGTCTTCAAGGGGGCATCTCTGGAAACACCATATATTTT. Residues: CASSPSLQGGISGNTIYF.

Here the CDR3 reads CASSSQEGWEQYF. The CDR3 DNA sequence: TGCGCCAGCAGCTCTCAGGAAGGTTGGGAGCAGTACTTC. The chain employs TRBV4-3 and TRBJ2-7, with D unresolved. The CDR3 contains 13 residues. V gave up 5 bases and J gave up 7 bases, with 15 bases separating them. Germline V gene data show CDR1 as LGHNA and CDR2 as YSLEER.

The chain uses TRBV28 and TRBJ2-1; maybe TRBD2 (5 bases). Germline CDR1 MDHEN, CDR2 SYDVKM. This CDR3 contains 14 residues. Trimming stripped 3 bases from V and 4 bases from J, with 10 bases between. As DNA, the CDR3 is TGTGCCAGCAGTTTCGGGGAGCTTTACAATGAGCAGTTCTTC. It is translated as CASSFGELYNEQFF.

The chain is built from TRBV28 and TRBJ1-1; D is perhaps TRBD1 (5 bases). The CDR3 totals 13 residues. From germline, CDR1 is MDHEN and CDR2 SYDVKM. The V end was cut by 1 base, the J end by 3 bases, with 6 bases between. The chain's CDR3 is CASSLSGYTEAFF. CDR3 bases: TGTGCCAGCAGTTTATCAGGGTACACTGAAGCTTTCTTT.

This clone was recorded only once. This CDR3 is CASSVQGGRETQYF. CDR3 DNA sequence: TGTGCCAGCAGCGTACAAGGGGGAAGAGAGACCCAGTACTTC. This sequence joins TRBV9 and TRBJ2-5; D is possibly TRBD1 (6 bases). The V end was cut by 1 base, the J end by 4 bases, with 11 bases between. Looked up from germline, CDR1 is SGDLS and CDR2 is YYNGEE. The CDR3 totals 14 residues.